This T cell receptor beta chain was obtained from a study of early T cells in non-severe SARS-CoV-2 infection. Whole-study context: Chains from this unsorted whole-blood bulk RNA could not be paired.

The sample holds many counts of this clonotype. The target antigen is unknown. The V gene end was trimmed by 6 bases and the J gene end by 6 bases; junction bases not matched to a gene: 5. Per germline, CDR1 SGHVS and CDR2 FNYEAQ. The CDR3 sequence is 12 residues long. Notes on the study in general: CD4 and private specificities were missed by VDJdb matching, which favored anti-spike CD8 responses.

Unique molecular identifiers tagged individual cDNA molecules. A single record per CDR3 protein comes from TCRdb applying MiXCR to the 5' RACE reads. The table has approximately 28,000 distinct CDR3 sequences, about 4.9% seen once. The sequencing used whole blood, collected at baseline. The chain employs TRBV7-6 and TRBJ2-7, with 7 bases matching TRBD2. This receptor was identified in an adult who was a healthcare worker with PCR-confirmed SARS-CoV-2 infection or an uninfected control (not recorded which). The CDR3 loop reads CASSSPGGEQYF. The CDR3 DNA is TGTGCCAGCAGTTCACCGGGAGGCGAGCAGTACTTC.